A single sample gave rise to the 22 T cell receptor beta chains below, sequenced in a study of T cell responses to AZD1222 COVID-19 vaccine. The method was immunoSEQ multiplex PCR; TCRdb's version includes in-frame clones alone and lacks a portion of them. The sample has more than 150,000 clones; just over 90% are singletons. The sample here was peripheral blood, taken on day 0 of AZD1222 vaccination. These receptor sequences come from an adult in good health.

CDR3 amino acids: CATSRGQGSTGELFF. The CDR3 nucleotides are TGTGCCACCAGCCGGGGACAGGGGTCTACCGGGGAGCTGTTTTTT. The J gene is TRBJ2-2, the V gene TRBV24-1, with 10 bases that match TRBD1. The junction had 6 bases not matched to a gene; V was cut back by 7 bases and J by 5 bases. Germline CDR1 reads KGHDR; CDR2 reads SFDVKD. The CDR3 is 15 amino acids.

This clone appeared a single time. V and J are TRBV5-1 and TRBJ2-3; maybe TRBD2 (5 bases). Germline CDR1 SGHRS, CDR2 YFSETQ. V was clipped by 3 bases and J by 0 bases, with 11 bases between them. This CDR3 is 15 amino acids long. CDR3 region: CASSWGDSSTDTQYF. The CDR3 region has the DNA TGCGCCAGCAGCTGGGGAGACTCTAGCACAGATACGCAGTATTTT.

This clone appeared once. The V and J genes are TRBV4-3 and TRBJ1-3; D unclear. V was shortened by 1 base and J by 0 bases, with 7 bases between the two germline ends. This CDR3 spans 15 amino acids. The germline V gene encodes CDR1 LGHNA and CDR2 YSLEER. CDR3: CASSQVAVSGNTIYF. For the CDR3, the DNA is TGCGCCAGCAGCCAAGTGGCCGTCTCTGGAAACACCATATATTTT.

The chain carries TRBV28 and TRBJ2-3; weak D call: TRBD1 (5 bases). There are 14 residues in the CDR3. Germline V lookup: CDR1 MDHEN, CDR2 SYDVKM. Trimming shortened V by 5 bases and J by 0 bases, and 9 bases separated the two germline ends. CDR3 in amino acids: CASSPTDSTDTQYF. CDR3 coding DNA: TGTGCCAGCAGTCCGACAGATAGCACAGATACGCAGTATTTT.

The rearrangement uses TRBV27 and TRBJ2-5, with D tentatively TRBD1 (6 bases). V was clipped by 3 bases and J by 4 bases, with 6 bases between them. The germline gives CDR1 MNHEY, CDR2 SMNVEV (reference sequence). CDR3 length: 12 residues. The CDR3 sequence: CASSFRGETQYF. The CDR3 DNA reads as TGTGCCAGCAGTTTCAGGGGAGAGACCCAGTACTTC.

The V gene is TRBV5-1, the J gene TRBJ1-1; tentatively, D is TRBD1 (6 bases). Germline V CDR1 and CDR2: SGHRS, YFSETQ. CDR3 length: 17 residues. Trimming cost V 2 bases and J 1 base, with 18 bases left between them. This CDR3 reads CASSFPGGQSSNTEAFF. CDR3 nucleotide sequence: TGCGCCAGCAGCTTCCCGGGGGGGCAGAGTTCGAACACTGAAGCTTTCTTT.

The chain is built from TRBV5-1 and TRBJ2-3, with D uncertain. The V and J ends lost 0 bases and 3 bases respectively, with 11 bases between them. Germline CDR1 and CDR2: SGHRS and YFSETQ. The CDR3 consists of 15 residues. CDR3 nucleotide sequence: TGCGCCAGCAGCTTGGGGGCCACCACAACAGATACGCAGTATTTT. Its protein product is CASSLGATTTDTQYF.

The chain is built from TRBV27 and TRBJ1-2, with TRBD1 matching over 7 bases. V gave up 3 bases and J gave up 4 bases; unmatched junction bases: 5. Germline CDR1 and CDR2: MNHEY and SMNVEV (reference sequence). The CDR3 consists of 14 residues. CDR3 loop: CASSLTQGSYGYTF. CDR3 coding DNA: TGTGCCAGCAGTTTGACACAGGGGAGCTATGGCTACACCTTC.

J is TRBJ1-2 and V is TRBV6-5; 8 nucleotides align to TRBD1. Germline values: CDR1 MNHEY, CDR2 SVGAGI. V lost 4 bases and J lost 6; bases outside the gene matches: 13. The CDR3 has 16 residues. The CDR3 here is CASSSGGSRGRNGYTF. CDR3 DNA: TGTGCCAGCAGTTCCGGGGGGAGCAGGGGGCGAAATGGCTACACCTTC.

This clone has only one observation. This rearrangement joins TRBV3-1 (or the pseudogene TRBV3-2) to TRBJ2-1; D perhaps matches TRBD2 (7 bases). The CDR3 loop spans 16 amino acids. Trimming took 3 bases from V and 4 from J, leaving 16 bases between them. Germline loops: CDR1 LGHDT, CDR2 YNNKEL (reference sequence). The DNA for the CDR3 is TGTGCCAGCAGCCATGACGCCGGGGGGCAATACAATGAGCAGTTCTTC. The encoded protein is CASSHDAGGQYNEQFF.

The chain recombines TRBV27 with TRBJ1-1, with D hard to call. Germline V gene lookup returns CDR1 MNHEY and CDR2 SMNVEV (reference sequence). Trimming removed 6 bases at V and 3 bases at J, with 8 bases between. CDR3 length: 12 residues. CDR3 coding DNA: TGTGCCAGCAGCCGACTAGACACTGAAGCTTTCTTT. Protein product: CASSRLDTEAFF.

The chain has TRBV7-9 and TRBJ2-3; 9 bases align to TRBD2. The CDR3 spans 15 residues. With 3 bases clipped from V and 7 bases from J, the junction kept 8 bases outside the gene matches. Per germline, CDR1 SEHNR and CDR2 FQNEAQ (reference sequence). Here the CDR3 reads CASSLTSGEYHTQYF. CDR3 nucleotides: TGTGCCAGCAGCTTGACTAGCGGAGAGTATCATACGCAGTATTTT.

The chain links TRBV24-1 to TRBJ2-1; either TRBD1 or TRBD2 may supply D (5 bases each). In germline, CDR1 is KGHDR, CDR2 SFDVKD. CDR3 length: 15 amino acids. The V end was cut by 3 bases, the J end by 3 bases, with 11 bases between. The CDR3 region has the DNA TGTGCCACCAGTGATCCCGGGACCGTCTACAATGAGCAGTTCTTC. The encoded protein is CATSDPGTVYNEQFF.

The chain links TRBV6-4 to TRBJ2-3, with D perhaps TRBD1 (5 bases). Per the germline V gene, CDR1 is MRHNA and CDR2 is SNTAGT. CDR3 size: 13 residues. Trimming pared 2 bases from V and 5 bases from J, leaving 8 bases between. The CDR3 DNA follows: TGTGCCAGCAGTGACGGGGCTAAAGATACGCAGTATTTT. This codes for CASSDGAKDTQYF.

This chain connects TRBV5-4 to TRBJ2-3; 8 bases align to TRBD2. CDR1 SGHNT and CDR2 YYREEE come from the germline V gene (reference sequence). The CDR3 consists of 16 residues. The trim removed 3 bases at V and 2 bases at J, leaving 8 bases unmatched. CDR3 amino acids: CASSYAGTRNTDTQYF. DNA of the CDR3: TGTGCCAGCAGCTACGCCGGGACTAGGAACACAGATACGCAGTATTTT.

The chain couples TRBV2 to TRBJ2-5, with D possibly matching TRBD2 (5 bases). V lost 8 bases, J lost 5 bases, and 18 bases lay in between. The CDR3 sequence is 14 residues long. In germline, CDR1 is SNHLY, CDR2 FYNNEI. CDR3: CASPRPGLTETQYF. The CDR3 DNA follows: TGTGCCAGCCCACGACCAGGACTTACGGAGACCCAGTACTTC. The variable domain in full, completed from reference TRBV2 and TRBJ2-5, reads EPEVTQTPSHQVTQMGQEVILRCVPISNHLYFYWYRQILGQKVEFLVSFYNNEISEKSEIFDDQFSVERPDGSNFTLKIRSTKLEDSAMYFCASPRPGLTETQYFGPGTRLLVL.

The chain employs TRBV6-5 and TRBJ1-4; TRBD1 is a possible D gene (6 bases). Trimming took off 0 bases at V and 3 bases at J, with 11 bases between the two ends. This CDR3 has 16 residues. The germline V gene encodes CDR1 MNHEY and CDR2 SVGAGI. CDR3 coding DNA: TGTGCCAGCAGTTACTCGGGGGGCCTAGCTAATGAAAAACTGTTTTTT. Encoded protein: CASSYSGGLANEKLFF.

V gene TRBV29-1 combines with J gene TRBJ1-4, with D perhaps TRBD1 (5 bases). Trimming took off 7 bases at V and 3 bases at J, with 24 bases between the two ends. This CDR3 has 17 amino acids. CDR1 and CDR2 (germline): SQVTM, ANQGSEA. The CDR3: CSAQGLYPLSSNEKLFF. For the CDR3, the DNA is TGCAGCGCTCAGGGCCTTTATCCCCTTTCTTCTAATGAAAAACTGTTTTTT.

The chain employs TRBV9 and TRBJ1-4; 8 bases map to TRBD1. V lost 6 bases, J lost 3 bases, and 7 bases stayed unmatched. The V gene's germline CDR1 is SGDLS and CDR2 YYNGEE. This CDR3 is 15 amino acids long. This CDR3 reads CASIPGQGANEKLFF. DNA of the CDR3: TGTGCCAGCATCCCTGGACAGGGTGCTAATGAAAAACTGTTTTTT. Complete variable domain (other parts from reference TRBV9 and TRBJ1-4): DSGVTQTPKHLITATGQRVTLRCSPRSGDLSVYWYQQSLDQGLQFLIQYYNGEERAKGNILERFSAQQFPDLHSELNLSSLELGDSALYFCASIPGQGANEKLFFGSGTQLSVL.

The chain joins TRBV7-2 to TRBJ1-5, with 9 bases aligning to TRBD1. The V gene's germline CDR1 is SGHTA and CDR2 FQGNSA. The CDR3 is made up of 14 amino acids. V lost 4 bases and J lost 6; bases outside the gene matches: 4. In nucleotides, the CDR3 is TGTGCCAGCAGCTCTCGACAGGGGGGTCAGCCCCAGCATTTT. Amino acids: CASSSRQGGQPQHF.

The chain employs TRBV19 and TRBJ2-7; 9 bases agree with TRBD2. V was clipped by 3 bases and J by 5 bases; unmatched bases: 5. The CDR3 covers 14 residues. CDR1 is LNHDA, CDR2 SQIVND, per germline (reference sequence). Here the CDR3 reads CASSITERGDEQYF. CDR3 nucleotides: TGTGCCAGTAGTATCACCGAGCGGGGGGACGAGCAGTACTTC.

The V call is TRBV9, the J call TRBJ2-1; the D gene is possibly TRBD1 (6 bases). From germline, CDR1 is SGDLS and CDR2 YYNGEE. The CDR3 has 15 residues. V was cut by 0 bases and J by 7 bases, with 14 bases left in between. The CDR3 DNA follows: TGTGCCAGCAGCGTAGTGGAGACGCAGGGGAATGAGCAGTTCTTC. This translates into CASSVVETQGNEQFF.